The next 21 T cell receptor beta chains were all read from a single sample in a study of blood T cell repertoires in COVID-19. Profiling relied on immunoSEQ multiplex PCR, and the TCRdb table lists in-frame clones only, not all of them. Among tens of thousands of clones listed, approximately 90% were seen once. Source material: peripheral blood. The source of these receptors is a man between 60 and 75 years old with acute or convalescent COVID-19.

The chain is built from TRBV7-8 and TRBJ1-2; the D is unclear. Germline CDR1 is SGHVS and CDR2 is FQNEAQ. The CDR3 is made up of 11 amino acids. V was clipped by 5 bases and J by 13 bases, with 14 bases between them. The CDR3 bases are TGTGCCAGCAGCCGTACCCTTAGAGGCACCTTC. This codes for CASSRTLRGTF.

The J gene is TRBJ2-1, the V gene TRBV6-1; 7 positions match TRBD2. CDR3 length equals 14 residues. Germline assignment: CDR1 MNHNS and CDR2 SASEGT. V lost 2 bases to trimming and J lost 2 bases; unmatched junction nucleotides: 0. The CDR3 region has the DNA TGTGCCAGCAGTGAAAGCGGGGCCTACAATGAGCAGTTCTTC. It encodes CASSESGAYNEQFF.

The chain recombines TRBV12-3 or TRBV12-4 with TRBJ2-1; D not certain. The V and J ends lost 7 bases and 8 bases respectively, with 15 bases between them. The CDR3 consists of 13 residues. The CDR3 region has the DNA TGTGCCAGCACCCCCACTCCCCGCTATGAGCAGTTCTTC. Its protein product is CASTPTPRYEQFF.

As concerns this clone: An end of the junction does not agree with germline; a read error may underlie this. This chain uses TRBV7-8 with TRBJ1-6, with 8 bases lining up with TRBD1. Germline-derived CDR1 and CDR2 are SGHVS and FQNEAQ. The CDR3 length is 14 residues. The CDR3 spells CAGSTDRGNSPLHF. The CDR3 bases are TGTGCCGGCAGTACCGACAGGGGCAATTCACCCCTCCACTTT.

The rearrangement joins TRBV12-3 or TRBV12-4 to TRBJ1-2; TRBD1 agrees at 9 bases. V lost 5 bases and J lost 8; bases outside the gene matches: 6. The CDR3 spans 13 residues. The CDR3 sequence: CASSTGGGGGYTF. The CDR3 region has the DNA TGTGCCAGCAGTACAGGGGGCGGGGGAGGCTACACCTTC.

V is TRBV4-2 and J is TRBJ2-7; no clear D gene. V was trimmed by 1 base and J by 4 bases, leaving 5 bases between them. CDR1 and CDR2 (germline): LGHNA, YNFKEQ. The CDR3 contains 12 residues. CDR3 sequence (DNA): TGTGCCAGCAGCCAAGGAGGTTACGAGCAGTACTTC. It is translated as CASSQGGYEQYF.

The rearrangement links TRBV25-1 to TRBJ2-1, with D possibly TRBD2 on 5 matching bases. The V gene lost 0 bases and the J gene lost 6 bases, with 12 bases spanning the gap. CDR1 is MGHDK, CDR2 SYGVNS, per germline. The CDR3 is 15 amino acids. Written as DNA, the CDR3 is TGTGCCAGCAGTGAATACCCCGAACTAGGCAATGAGCAGTTCTTC. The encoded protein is CASSEYPELGNEQFF.

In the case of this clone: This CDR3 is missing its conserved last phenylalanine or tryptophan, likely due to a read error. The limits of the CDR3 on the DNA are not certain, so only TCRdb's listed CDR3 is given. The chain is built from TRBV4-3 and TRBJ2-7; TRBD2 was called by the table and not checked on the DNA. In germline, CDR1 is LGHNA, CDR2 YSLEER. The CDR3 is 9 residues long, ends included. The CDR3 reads CASSQERGG.

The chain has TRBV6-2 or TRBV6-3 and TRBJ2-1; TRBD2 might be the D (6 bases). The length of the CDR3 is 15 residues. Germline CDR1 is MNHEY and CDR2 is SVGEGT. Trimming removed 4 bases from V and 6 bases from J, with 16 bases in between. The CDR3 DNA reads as TGTGCCAGCAGTTTGAGGCCCGGGACTCTCAATGAGCAGTTCTTC. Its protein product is CASSLRPGTLNEQFF.

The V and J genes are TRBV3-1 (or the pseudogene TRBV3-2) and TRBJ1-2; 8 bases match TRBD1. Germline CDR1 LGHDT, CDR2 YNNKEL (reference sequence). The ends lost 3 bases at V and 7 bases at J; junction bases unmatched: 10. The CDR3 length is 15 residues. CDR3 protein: CASSQRQGLSSGYTF. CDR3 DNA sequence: TGTGCCAGCAGCCAGAGACAGGGGTTATCGAGTGGCTACACCTTC.

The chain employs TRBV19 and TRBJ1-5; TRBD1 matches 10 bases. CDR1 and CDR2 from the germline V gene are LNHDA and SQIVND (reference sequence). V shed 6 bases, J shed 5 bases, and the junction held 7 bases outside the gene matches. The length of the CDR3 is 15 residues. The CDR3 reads CASRNRDRGYQPQHF. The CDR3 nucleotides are TGTGCCAGTAGAAACCGGGACAGGGGATATCAGCCCCAGCATTTT.

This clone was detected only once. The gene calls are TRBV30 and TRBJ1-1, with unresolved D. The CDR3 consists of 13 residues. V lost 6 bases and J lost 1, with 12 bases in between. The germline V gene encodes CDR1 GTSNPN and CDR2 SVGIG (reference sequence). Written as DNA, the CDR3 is TGTGCCTGCCGCTATTTAAAGAACACTGAAGCTTTCTTT. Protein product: CACRYLKNTEAFF.

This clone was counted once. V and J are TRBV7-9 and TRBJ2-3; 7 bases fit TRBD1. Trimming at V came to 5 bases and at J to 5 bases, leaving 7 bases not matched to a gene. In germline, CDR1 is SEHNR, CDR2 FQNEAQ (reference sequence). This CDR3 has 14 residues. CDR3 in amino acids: CASSPDTGVDTQYF. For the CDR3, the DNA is TGTGCCAGCAGCCCCGACACAGGGGTAGATACGCAGTATTTT.

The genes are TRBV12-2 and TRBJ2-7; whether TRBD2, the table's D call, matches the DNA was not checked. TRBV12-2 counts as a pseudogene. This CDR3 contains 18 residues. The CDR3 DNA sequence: TGTGCAAGTCGCTTAGGGGAACTAGCGGGAGGTACCTCCTACGAGCAGTACGTC. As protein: CASRLGELAGGTSYEQYV.

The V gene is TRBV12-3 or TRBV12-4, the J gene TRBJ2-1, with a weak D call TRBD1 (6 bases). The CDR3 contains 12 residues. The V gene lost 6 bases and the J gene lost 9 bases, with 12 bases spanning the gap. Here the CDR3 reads CASSLGGTEQFF. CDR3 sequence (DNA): TGTGCCAGCAGCCTAGGGGGAACTGAGCAGTTCTTC.

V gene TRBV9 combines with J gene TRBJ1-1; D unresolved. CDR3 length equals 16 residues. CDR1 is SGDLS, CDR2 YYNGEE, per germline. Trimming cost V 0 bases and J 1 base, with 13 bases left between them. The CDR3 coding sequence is TGTGCCAGCAGCGTAGAGCCGGAAGCGGGGAACACTGAAGCTTTCTTT. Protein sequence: CASSVEPEAGNTEAFF.

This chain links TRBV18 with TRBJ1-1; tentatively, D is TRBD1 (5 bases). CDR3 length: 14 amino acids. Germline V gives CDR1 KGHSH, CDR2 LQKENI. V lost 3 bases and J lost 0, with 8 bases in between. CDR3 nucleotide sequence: TGTGCCAGCTCACCGGCAGGGCTGAACACTGAAGCTTTCTTT. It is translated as CASSPAGLNTEAFF. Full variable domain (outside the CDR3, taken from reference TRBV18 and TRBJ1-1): NAGVMQNPRHLVRRRGQEARLRCSPMKGHSHVYWYRQLPEEGLKFMVYLQKENIIDESGMPKERFSAEFPKEGPSILRIQQVVRGDSAAYFCASSPAGLNTEAFFGQGTRLTVV.

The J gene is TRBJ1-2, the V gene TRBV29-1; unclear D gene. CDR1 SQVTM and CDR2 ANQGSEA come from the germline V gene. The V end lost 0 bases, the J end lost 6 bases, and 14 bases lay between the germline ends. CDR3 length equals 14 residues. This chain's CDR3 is CSVEDPAVSNGYTF. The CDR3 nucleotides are TGCAGCGTTGAAGATCCTGCAGTTTCGAATGGCTACACCTTC.

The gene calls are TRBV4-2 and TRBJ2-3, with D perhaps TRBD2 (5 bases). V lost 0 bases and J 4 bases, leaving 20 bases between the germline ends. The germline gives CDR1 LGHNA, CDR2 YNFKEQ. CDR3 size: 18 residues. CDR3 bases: TGTGCCAGCAGCCAAGAACCCCTTGGGGAGAACACGGCAGATACGCAGTATTTT. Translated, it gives CASSQEPLGENTADTQYF.

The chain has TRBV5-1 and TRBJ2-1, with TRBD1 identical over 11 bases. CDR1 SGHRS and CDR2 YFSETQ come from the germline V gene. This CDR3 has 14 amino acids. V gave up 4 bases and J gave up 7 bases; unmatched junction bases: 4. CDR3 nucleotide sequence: TGCGCCAGCAGCCTCGGGACAGGGGGGAATGAGCAGTTCTTC. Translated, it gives CASSLGTGGNEQFF.

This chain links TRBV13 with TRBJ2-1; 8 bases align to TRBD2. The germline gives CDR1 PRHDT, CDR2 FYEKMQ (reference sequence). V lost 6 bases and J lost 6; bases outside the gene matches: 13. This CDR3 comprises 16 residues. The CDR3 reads CASRTSSGRHRNEQFF. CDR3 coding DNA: TGTGCCAGCAGGACATCAAGCGGGAGACATCGCAATGAGCAGTTCTTC.